Listed here are 28 T cell receptor beta chains from one sample, sequenced in a study of blood T cell repertoires in COVID-19. Only in-frame clones appear in the TCRdb table, and some are missing; sequencing was by immunoSEQ multiplex PCR. The sample holds some 670,000 clones; approximately 90% are singletons and the top ten take 0.2% to 0.3%. The sequencing sample was made of peripheral blood. The receptor set was obtained from a woman aged 18-29 years with acute or convalescent COVID-19.

The chain recombines TRBV9 with TRBJ1-1; 8 bases fit TRBD1. Per the germline V gene, CDR1 is SGDLS and CDR2 is YYNGEE. The CDR3 covers 15 residues. V lost 7 bases and J lost 0; bases outside the gene matches: 8. In DNA, the CDR3 is TGTGCCAGCCGATCGACAGGGGACTTGAACACTGAAGCTTTCTTT. Protein: CASRSTGDLNTEAFF.

This rearrangement joins TRBV4-1 to TRBJ2-2, with TRBD2 as a possible D gene (6 bases). Germline CDR1 is MGHRA and CDR2 is YSYEKL. The CDR3 covers 12 residues. Trimming removed 5 bases from V and 6 bases from J, with 7 bases in between. This CDR3 reads CASSWGAGELFF. CDR3 in DNA: TGCGCCAGCAGCTGGGGGGCCGGGGAGCTGTTTTTT.

The chain recombines TRBV12-3 or TRBV12-4 with TRBJ1-2; D may be TRBD1 (5 bases). This CDR3 spans 13 amino acids. V lost 3 bases and J lost 3, with 8 bases in between. The CDR3 region has the DNA TGTGCCAGCAGTTTTGGGGGGGACTATGGCTACACCTTC. Translation gives CASSFGGDYGYTF.

CDR3 protein: CASSERLAGARSRGGDTQYF. The DNA of the CDR3 is TGTGCCAGCAGTGAACGGCTAGCGGGGGCTAGATCTCGGGGTGGAGATACGCAGTATTTT. The rearrangement uses TRBV2 and TRBJ2-3; TRBD2 matches 10 bases. The trim removed 2 bases at V and 5 bases at J, leaving 19 bases unmatched. Germline-derived CDR1 and CDR2 are SNHLY and FYNNEI. CDR3 length: 20 amino acids.

The chain employs TRBV19 and TRBJ2-2; D is perhaps TRBD2 (5 bases). The CDR3 runs 15 residues. Trimming cost V 2 bases and J 5 bases, with 12 bases left between them. CDR1 and CDR2 from the germline V gene are LNHDA and SQIVND (reference sequence). The CDR3 region has the DNA TGTGCCAGTAGTATATTCAGGAGAGGGACCGGGGAGCTGTTTTTT. Translating gives CASSIFRRGTGELFF.

The CDR3 is CASSSIPGLAGGNYNEQFF. Here the CDR3 DNA reads TGTGCCAGCAGTTCAATTCCGGGACTAGCGGGGGGAAATTACAATGAGCAGTTCTTC. The chain joins TRBV27 to TRBJ2-1; 15 nucleotides align to TRBD2. Unmatched junction bases numbered 11, after V lost 4 bases and J lost 4 bases. The CDR3 runs to 19 residues. Germline CDR1 MNHEY, CDR2 SMNVEV (reference sequence).

The chain uses TRBV2 and TRBJ2-7; tentative D call: TRBD2 (6 bases). Germline CDR1 reads SNHLY; CDR2 reads FYNNEI. This CDR3 spans 14 amino acids. Trimming left V 8 bases short and J 4 bases short, with 18 bases between. The DNA for the CDR3 is TGTGCCAGCTCCGGGAGAGTAAAAGGGTACGAGCAGTACTTC. Its translation: CASSGRVKGYEQYF. Filled out from reference TRBV2 and TRBJ2-7, the complete variable domain reads EPEVTQTPSHQVTQMGQEVILRCVPISNHLYFYWYRQILGQKVEFLVSFYNNEISEKSEIFDDQFSVERPDGSNFTLKIRSTKLEDSAMYFCASSGRVKGYEQYFGPGTRLTVT.

The chain joins TRBV5-6 to TRBJ1-2, with D possibly being TRBD1 (5 bases). This CDR3 comprises 15 residues. Trimming shortened V by 1 base and J by 3 bases, and 13 bases separated the two germline ends. Per germline, CDR1 SGHDT and CDR2 YYEEEE. The DNA of the CDR3 is TGTGCCAGCAGCTTGCGGGGGTGGGGAGACTATGGCTACACCTTC. Amino acids: CASSLRGWGDYGYTF.

The gene calls are TRBV5-1 and TRBJ2-1; 12 nucleotides line up with TRBD2. The CDR3 sequence is 17 residues long. The junction had 12 bases not matched to a gene; V was cut back by 5 bases and J by 6 bases. Germline V CDR1 and CDR2: SGHRS, YFSETQ. The CDR3 loop reads CASSRGKLAGGSNEQFF. Written as DNA, the CDR3 is TGCGCCAGCAGTCGCGGCAAACTAGCGGGGGGTTCCAATGAGCAGTTCTTC.

J is TRBJ1-3 and V is TRBV7-9, with unresolved D. The CDR3 sequence is 15 residues long. CDR1 SEHNR and CDR2 FQNEAQ come from the germline V gene (reference sequence). V was trimmed by 4 bases and J by 0 bases, leaving 10 bases between them. CDR3 bases: TGTGCCAGCAGCTCAAGACTGACCTCTGGAAACACCATATATTTT. As protein: CASSSRLTSGNTIYF.

The CDR3 DNA reads TGTGCCAGCAGTTCCGGGACTAGCGGGGGCCATACGCAGTATTTT. It yields the protein CASSSGTSGGHTQYF. The J gene is TRBJ2-3, the V gene TRBV6-2 or TRBV6-3, with TRBD2 identical over 14 bases. The CDR3 extends over 15 amino acids. Trimming cost V 4 bases and J 7 bases; bases outside gene matches: 4. Germline-derived CDR1 and CDR2 are MNHEY and SVGEGT.

This clone has a handful of counts. The chain links TRBV13 to TRBJ2-3; a possible D gene is TRBD1 (5 bases). This CDR3 region has 17 residues. In germline, CDR1 is PRHDT, CDR2 FYEKMQ (reference sequence). Trimming took 3 bases from V and 5 from J, leaving 21 bases between them. The chain's CDR3 is CASSFLWGPRQVDTQYF. The CDR3 DNA sequence: TGTGCCAGCAGCTTTCTCTGGGGCCCCCGGCAAGTAGATACGCAGTATTTT. Full variable domain (rest looked up from reference TRBV13 and TRBJ2-3): AAGVIQSPRHLIKEKRETATLKCYPIPRHDTVYWYQQGPGQDPQFLISFYEKMQSDKGSIPDRFSAQQFSDYHSELNMSSLELGDSALYFCASSFLWGPRQVDTQYFGPGTRLTVL.

The J gene is TRBJ2-5, the V gene TRBV11-2; D gene ambiguous. The CDR3 loop spans 12 amino acids. Trimming left V 6 bases short and J 0 bases short, with 5 bases between. The germline gives CDR1 SGHAT, CDR2 FQNNGV. The chain's CDR3 is CASRGYQETQYF. CDR3 nucleotides: TGTGCCAGCAGGGGCTACCAAGAGACCCAGTACTTC.

A single count supports this clone. The rearrangement links TRBV25-1 to TRBJ2-5; 12 bases fit TRBD2. Germline CDR1 and CDR2: MGHDK and SYGVNS. The CDR3 contains 15 residues. After removal of 1 base from V and 10 bases from J, the junction contained 7 bases not matched to a gene. In nucleotides, the CDR3 is TGTGCCAGCAGTGAATCGAGGACTAGCGGGGCGGACCAGTACTTC. It specifies CASSESRTSGADQYF.

This clone is a singleton in its sample. This chain uses TRBV5-1 with TRBJ1-5; 10 bases are shared with TRBD1. Germline V gene data show CDR1 as SGHRS and CDR2 as YFSETQ. This CDR3 contains 15 residues. The J segment lost 3 bases and the V segment lost 5 bases, leaving 5 bases of the junction unmatched. The CDR3 is CASSTGTGVNQPQHF. The CDR3 nucleotides are TGCGCCAGCAGTACCGGGACAGGGGTCAATCAGCCCCAGCATTTT.

The chain is built from TRBV5-1 and TRBJ1-5, with D perhaps matching TRBD1 (6 bases). This CDR3 comprises 15 residues. V lost 4 bases to trimming and J lost 2 bases, with 13 bases between them. The germline V gene encodes CDR1 SGHRS and CDR2 YFSETQ. The CDR3 here is CASSPSGVGNQPQHF. The CDR3 coding sequence is TGCGCCAGCAGCCCTTCAGGGGTAGGCAATCAGCCCCAGCATTTT.

The CDR3 reads CASSTPGTGGTGELFF. DNA for the CDR3: TGTGCCAGCAGCACACCAGGGACAGGGGGTACCGGGGAGCTGTTTTTT. This chain uses TRBV9 with TRBJ2-2, with TRBD1 identical over 11 bases. CDR1 is SGDLS and CDR2 is YYNGEE in the germline V gene. CDR3 length equals 16 residues. The trim removed 4 bases at V and 5 bases at J, leaving 7 bases unmatched.

The rearrangement uses TRBV18 and TRBJ1-3; no clear D gene. Germline V CDR1 and CDR2: KGHSH, LQKENI. Trimming took off 5 bases at V and 1 base at J, with 9 bases between the two ends. The CDR3 runs to 14 residues. For the CDR3, the DNA is TGTGCCAGCTCAGAGGAGGTTTCTGGAAACACCATATATTTT. Its translation: CASSEEVSGNTIYF.

The chain combines TRBV6-4 with TRBJ1-6; 10 bases fit TRBD1. With 6 bases clipped from V and 11 bases from J, the junction kept 10 bases outside the gene matches. The CDR3 covers 15 residues. In germline, CDR1 is MRHNA, CDR2 SNTAGT. The CDR3 DNA reads TGTGCCAGCAGCGAATCGACAGGGGGCTTGACACCCCTCCACTTT. Translation gives CASSESTGGLTPLHF.

The count of this clone is one. The CDR3 loop reads CASGLDLETEAFF. The CDR3 DNA reads TGTGCTAGTGGTTTAGACTTGGAGACTGAAGCTTTCTTT. V is TRBV12-5 and J is TRBJ1-1; no clear D gene. This CDR3 is built from 13 residues. V was cut by 3 bases and J by 5 bases, with 10 bases left in between. Germline lookup yields CDR1 LGHNT and CDR2 FRNRAP.

The chain uses TRBV19 and TRBJ2-7, with TRBD1 identical over 8 bases. Germline V CDR1 and CDR2: LNHDA, SQIVND (reference sequence). V was clipped by 5 bases and J by 4 bases; unmatched bases: 7. The CDR3 loop spans 14 amino acids. The CDR3 DNA follows: TGTGCCAGTAGTGGACGGGACAGGCCGTACGAGCAGTACTTC. Protein sequence: CASSGRDRPYEQYF.

This CDR3 reads CASSLVSGLVGQETQYF. The DNA for the CDR3 is TGCGCCAGCAGCTTGGTATCCGGACTAGTCGGGCAAGAGACCCAGTACTTC. The V and J genes are TRBV5-1 and TRBJ2-5, with TRBD2 identical over 7 bases. Germline V gene sequence: CDR1 SGHRS, CDR2 YFSETQ. This CDR3 contains 17 residues. With 0 bases clipped from V and 2 bases from J, the junction kept 10 bases outside the gene matches. Variable domain in full (rest from reference TRBV5-1 and TRBJ2-5): KAGVTQTPRYLIKTRGQQVTLSCSPISGHRSVSWYQQTPGQGLQFLFEYFSETQRNKGNFPGRFSGRQFSNSRSEMNVSTLELGDSALYLCASSLVSGLVGQETQYFGPGTRLLVL.

V and J are TRBV9 and TRBJ1-2; the match to TRBD1 covers 9 bases. V gave up 4 bases and J gave up 6 bases; unmatched junction bases: 13. The CDR3 totals 16 residues. The germline V gene encodes CDR1 SGDLS and CDR2 YYNGEE. The CDR3 sequence: CASSTIEGGQGNGYTF. The CDR3 coding sequence is TGTGCCAGCAGCACCATAGAGGGGGGACAGGGAAATGGCTACACCTTC.

The V and J genes are TRBV7-2 and TRBJ2-7, with D tentatively TRBD1 (6 bases). The germline V gene has CDR1 SGHTA and CDR2 FQGNSA. This CDR3 is 15 amino acids long. V was trimmed by 1 base and J by 5 bases, leaving 15 bases between them. The CDR3 region has the DNA TGTGCCAGCAGCTTAGGACAGGTTTGGAAAAACGAGCAGTACTTC. It translates to CASSLGQVWKNEQYF. The complete variable domain, with remaining parts taken from reference TRBV7-2 and TRBJ2-7, reads GAGVSQSPSNKVTEKGKDVELRCDPISGHTALYWYRQSLGQGLEFLIYFQGNSAPDKSGLPSDRFSAERTGGSVSTLTIQRTQQEDSAVYLCASSLGQVWKNEQYFGPGTRLTVT.

The genes are TRBV27 and TRBJ1-1; D might be TRBD1 (5 bases). Germline lookup yields CDR1 MNHEY and CDR2 SMNVEV (reference sequence). Trimming left V 3 bases short and J 1 base short, with 9 bases between. The CDR3 spans 14 residues. Written as DNA, the CDR3 is TGTGCCAGCAGTTTTAGCGGGGGGAACACTGAAGCTTTCTTT. The encoded protein is CASSFSGGNTEAFF.

This sequence joins TRBV19 and TRBJ1-1; D possibly corresponds to TRBD1 (6 bases). Germline assignment: CDR1 LNHDA and CDR2 SQIVND (reference sequence). The V end was cut by 7 bases, the J end by 3 bases, with 15 bases between. This CDR3 contains 14 residues. CDR3 loop: CASTRGGPDTEAFF. CDR3 sequence (DNA): TGTGCCAGTACGAGGGGGGGGCCAGACACTGAAGCTTTCTTT.

The V gene is TRBV10-3, the J gene TRBJ2-3, with TRBD2 matching over 11 bases. V lost 6 bases, J lost 6 bases, and 8 bases stayed unmatched. This CDR3 has 15 amino acids. The V gene's germline CDR1 is ENHRY and CDR2 SYGVKD. The CDR3 DNA reads TGTGCCATCAGCCCCGGGACTAGCGGAGGGGATACGCAGTATTTT. This gives the protein CAISPGTSGGDTQYF.

This rearrangement joins TRBV4-1 to TRBJ2-1, with 8 nucleotides matching TRBD2. V lost 1 base, J lost 4 bases, and 12 bases stayed unmatched. From germline, CDR1 is MGHRA and CDR2 YSYEKL. This CDR3 is 18 amino acids long. The CDR3 DNA reads as TGCGCCAGCAGCCAAGGCATCCCGCGGGGGGCGGGTTACAATGAGCAGTTCTTC. Translated, it gives CASSQGIPRGAGYNEQFF.